The T cell receptor beta chain described here comes from a study of T cell changes during pregnancy in multiple sclerosis. Method: immunoSEQ multiplex PCR; TCRdb's copy keeps in-frame clones and lacks some. Among about 51,000 clones listed, around 94% were seen once. The receptor's source is a female donor with multiple sclerosis, enrolled in a pregnancy study. The source was CD4+ T cells from peripheral blood mononuclear cells, collected in the second trimester of pregnancy.

Written as DNA, the CDR3 is TGTGCCAGCAGCTTAACGCGCGTCAATGAGCAGTTCTTC. This gives the protein CASSLTRVNEQFF. V is TRBV7-3 and J is TRBJ2-1; no reliable D call. CDR1 is SGHTA, CDR2 FQGTGA, per germline. The CDR3 has 13 amino acids. V was clipped by 0 bases and J by 6 bases, with 6 bases between them.